These 28 T cell receptor beta chains came from one sample sequenced in a study of T cells in Graves' hyperthyroidism and ophthalmopathy. RNA transcripts were the template for amplifying TCR beta CDR3 regions. Initially, a first-round RT-PCR of the TCR CDR3 employed the HTBI primer set. TCRdb itself ran the multiplex PCR reads through MiXCR, one entry per CDR3 protein. The sample comprises 300,000 to 500,000 distinct CDR3 sequences, just under 15% of which are singletons, and approximately 32% rests with the top ten. The specimen sequenced was blood. The source is a woman aged 25 to 39 with Graves' hyperthyroidism.

The V call is TRBV5-1, the J call TRBJ1-4; tentatively, D is TRBD1 (5 bases). The CDR3 is made up of 13 amino acids. CDR1 and CDR2 from the germline V gene are SGHRS and YFSETQ. Trimming pared 4 bases from V and 7 bases from J, leaving 11 bases between. CDR3 sequence reads: CASSLGTSEKLFF. CDR3 coding DNA: TGCGCCAGCAGCCTAGGGACGTCTGAAAAACTGTTTTTT.

Concerning this clonotype itself: A read error may be the cause here, since a much bigger clone is one base away. V and J are TRBV5-5 and TRBJ2-1, with TRBD2 matching 9 bases. This CDR3 contains 18 residues. CDR1 and CDR2 (germline): SGHKS, YYEKEE (reference sequence). CDR3 in DNA: TGTACCAGCAGCTTACAGTCGACTAGCGGTAGCTCCTACAATGAGCAGTTCTTC. This sequence encodes CTSSLQSTSGSSYNEQFF. Variable domain in full (rest from reference TRBV5-5 and TRBJ2-1): DAGVTQSPTHLIKTRGQQVTLRCSPISGHKSVSWYQQVLGQGPQFIFQYYEKEERGRGNFPDRFSARQFPNYSSELNVNALLLGDSALYLCTSSLQSTSGSSYNEQFFGPGTRLTVL.

This clonotype was seen a few times. The chain couples TRBV6-1 to TRBJ1-1; 10 bases line up with TRBD1. The ends lost 10 bases at V and 7 bases at J; junction bases unmatched: 9. Looked up from germline, CDR1 is MNHNS and CDR2 is SASEGT. The CDR3 extends over 13 amino acids. The CDR3 coding sequence is TGTGCCACCGTTCGGACAGGGGGGCTTGAAGCTTTCTTT. Amino acids: CATVRTGGLEAFF.

This clonotype was counted ten times or more. The V and J genes are TRBV7-9 and TRBJ2-1; D possibly uses TRBD1 or TRBD2 (7 bases each). The CDR3 loop spans 18 amino acids. V lost 8 bases and J 0 bases, leaving 23 bases between the germline ends. Germline values: CDR1 SEHNR, CDR2 FQNEAQ (reference sequence). The CDR3 nucleotides are TGTGCCAGCCAGGGGGGGCTAGCGGCCATAAGCTCCTACAATGAGCAGTTCTTC. This gives the protein CASQGGLAAISSYNEQFF.

This clonotype was seen repeatedly, ten times or more. The chain carries TRBV18 and TRBJ2-3, with D unresolved. CDR1 KGHSH and CDR2 LQKENI come from the germline V gene. The CDR3 contains 15 residues. V lost 0 bases and J lost 5, with 12 bases in between. Here the CDR3 DNA reads TGTGCCAGCTCACCACCGGTGCGGCAAGGAGATACGCAGTATTTT. This sequence encodes CASSPPVRQGDTQYF.

This clonotype was detected a few times. The genes are TRBV20-1 and TRBJ2-2; the match to TRBD1 covers 7 bases. Germline V gene sequence: CDR1 DFQATT, CDR2 SNEGSKA (reference sequence). This CDR3 spans 15 amino acids. After removal of 6 bases from V and 4 bases from J, the junction contained 11 bases not matched to a gene. CDR3 in amino acids: CSAQTGNGGTGELFF. The DNA of the CDR3 is TGCAGTGCACAGACAGGGAATGGAGGCACCGGGGAGCTGTTTTTT.

The rearrangement links TRBV9 to TRBJ2-1, with 8 bases fitting TRBD1. Trimming took 2 bases from V and 8 from J; bases not matched to a gene: 9. The CDR3 is made up of 15 amino acids. Germline assignment: CDR1 SGDLS and CDR2 YYNGEE. DNA for the CDR3: TGTGCCAGCAGCGTGATGACAGGGGATTACGATGAGCAGTTCTTC. It codes for CASSVMTGDYDEQFF. The variable domain in full, with the rest retrieved from reference TRBV9 and TRBJ2-1, is DSGVTQTPKHLITATGQRVTLRCSPRSGDLSVYWYQQSLDQGLQFLIQYYNGEERAKGNILERFSAQQFPDLHSELNLSSLELGDSALYFCASSVMTGDYDEQFFGPGTRLTVL.

Only a few counts were recorded for this clonotype. The V gene is TRBV3-1, the J gene TRBJ1-1; the D gene is possibly TRBD1 (6 bases). The CDR3 length is 15 residues. Trimming left V 4 bases short and J 1 base short, with 13 bases between. From germline, CDR1 is LGHDT and CDR2 YNNKEL (reference sequence). DNA for the CDR3: TGTGCCAGCAGCCCTACCCGACAGGAGAACACTGAAGCTTTCTTT. Translation: CASSPTRQENTEAFF.

The J gene is TRBJ2-3, the V gene TRBV19, with TRBD2 as a possible D gene (6 bases). This CDR3 spans 16 amino acids. The V end was cut by 4 bases, the J end by 1 base, with 15 bases between. Germline assignment: CDR1 LNHDA and CDR2 SQIVND (reference sequence). CDR3 region: CASSKGRGGGTDTQYF. In DNA, the CDR3 is TGTGCCAGTAGTAAGGGACGCGGCGGGGGCACAGATACGCAGTATTTT.

A few counts support this clonotype. The V call is TRBV10-3, the J call TRBJ1-3; D is ambiguous. V was trimmed by 10 bases and J by 1 base, leaving 11 bases between them. The CDR3 totals 13 residues. Germline assignment: CDR1 ENHRY and CDR2 SYGVKD. The CDR3 here is CATVGISGNTIYF. As DNA, the CDR3 is TGTGCCACCGTTGGGATTTCTGGAAACACCATATATTTT.

This clonotype was seen a few times. The J gene is TRBJ1-5, the V gene TRBV24-1; D remains ambiguous. The germline gives CDR1 KGHDR, CDR2 SFDVKD. This CDR3 comprises 12 residues. V was pared by 4 bases and J by 3 bases, with 3 bases between. CDR3 region: CATSEVNQPQHF. In DNA, the CDR3 is TGTGCCACCAGTGAGGTCAATCAGCCCCAGCATTTT.

Ten or more counts support this clonotype. This chain uses TRBV30 with TRBJ1-4; 7 nucleotides align to TRBD1. The CDR3 is made up of 16 amino acids. The V gene's germline CDR1 is GTSNPN and CDR2 SVGIG (reference sequence). The J segment lost 5 bases and the V segment lost 0 bases, leaving 9 bases of the junction unmatched. CDR3 sequence reads: CAWSVRKGQRNEKLFF. DNA for the CDR3: TGTGCCTGGAGTGTAAGGAAGGGACAGAGAAATGAAAAACTGTTTTTT.

This clonotype has a count of ten or more. V and J are TRBV18 and TRBJ2-7; a weak D match, TRBD2 (5 bases). The CDR3 has 13 residues. The V and J ends lost 3 bases and 3 bases respectively, with 9 bases between them. CDR1 is KGHSH and CDR2 is LQKENI in the germline V gene. CDR3 loop: CASSPYRDYEQYF. For the CDR3, the DNA is TGTGCCAGCTCACCTTACCGGGACTACGAGCAGTACTTC.

This clonotype appeared many times. The V call is TRBV2, the J call TRBJ2-3; TRBD2 agrees at 8 bases. Germline V gene data show CDR1 as SNHLY and CDR2 as FYNNEI. The CDR3 totals 14 residues. V lost 5 bases to trimming and J lost 2 bases; unmatched junction nucleotides: 3. The CDR3 nucleotides read TGTGCCAGCAGTCTTAGCGGGAACACAGATACGCAGTATTTT. Its protein is CASSLSGNTDTQYF.

The chain carries TRBV9 and TRBJ2-5; 11 bases line up with TRBD1. This CDR3 has 14 residues. The germline V gene encodes CDR1 SGDLS and CDR2 YYNGEE. V trimming: 0 bases; J trimming: 6 bases; junction bases outside the gene matches: 1. The CDR3: CASSVGTGGKTQYF. CDR3 DNA sequence: TGTGCCAGCAGCGTAGGGACAGGGGGCAAGACCCAGTACTTC.

This clonotype was recorded at least ten times. V is TRBV11-2 and J is TRBJ1-1; D is possibly TRBD1 (5 bases). The CDR3 consists of 14 residues. Per germline, CDR1 SGHAT and CDR2 FQNNGV. V was clipped by 1 base and J by 9 bases, with 15 bases between them. CDR3 loop: CASSLGGTQDKAFF. Here the CDR3 DNA reads TGTGCCAGCAGCTTAGGAGGGACCCAGGATAAAGCTTTCTTT.

This clonotype was observed many times. The chain recombines TRBV12-3 or TRBV12-4 with TRBJ1-5, with D unclear. The length of the CDR3 is 14 residues. Trimming took 5 bases from V and 6 from J, leaving 14 bases between them. The chain's CDR3 is CASSPNSHSQPQHF. The CDR3 region has the DNA TGTGCCAGCAGTCCCAACTCCCATTCTCAGCCCCAGCATTTT.

This clonotype was counted only a few times. The rearrangement joins TRBV5-1 to TRBJ2-1; the D is unclear. This CDR3 spans 15 amino acids. Germline CDR1 is SGHRS and CDR2 is YFSETQ. V lost 8 bases and J 1 base, leaving 16 bases between the germline ends. CDR3 in DNA: TGCGCCAGTGCCCCGGAACCCGGATCCTACAATGAGCAGTTCTTC. The encoded protein is CASAPEPGSYNEQFF.

The V gene is TRBV27, the J gene TRBJ2-5, with TRBD1 matching over 7 bases. Germline V gene lookup returns CDR1 MNHEY and CDR2 SMNVEV (reference sequence). The CDR3 has 14 residues. V lost 5 bases and J lost 5; bases outside the gene matches: 8. The CDR3 region is CASSQQGSDETQYF. In DNA, the CDR3 is TGTGCCAGCAGTCAACAGGGGTCTGACGAGACCCAGTACTTC.

J is TRBJ2-1 and V is TRBV10-2; 13 bases fit TRBD2. This CDR3 contains 17 residues. J was trimmed by 2 bases and V by 8 bases; bases with no gene match: 9. CDR1 and CDR2 from the germline V gene are WSHSY and SAAADI. The CDR3 loop reads CASAGTSGTQTYNEQFF. In DNA form, the CDR3 reads TGCGCCAGCGCCGGGACTAGCGGGACCCAAACCTACAATGAGCAGTTCTTC.

This clonotype appeared many times. This rearrangement joins TRBV20-1 to TRBJ2-1; D is uncertain. Germline CDR1 DFQATT, CDR2 SNEGSKA (reference sequence). Between the trimmed V and J ends, which lost 3 bases and 9 bases, there was a span of 18 bases. The CDR3 is 14 residues long. This CDR3 reads CSASKGRYKPEQFF. CDR3 bases: TGCAGTGCTAGTAAGGGCAGATACAAGCCTGAGCAGTTCTTC.

The chain carries TRBV29-1 and TRBJ2-7; possible D gene TRBD1, 5 bases. Trimming stripped 6 bases from V and 6 bases from J, with 15 bases between. Germline V lookup: CDR1 SQVTM, CDR2 ANQGSEA. This CDR3 comprises 12 residues. This CDR3 reads CSVGVSSAEQYF. CDR3 bases: TGCAGCGTAGGGGTATCTTCAGCCGAGCAGTACTTC.

This clonotype appeared a few times. DNA of the CDR3: TGTGCCAGCAGCTTGGGTGCCGGGACAAAGCAGCCCCAGCATTTT. Translation gives CASSLGAGTKQPQHF. The V and J genes are TRBV5-6 and TRBJ1-5; tentatively, D is TRBD1 (6 bases). The germline V and J ends were trimmed by 0 bases and 7 bases, with 14 bases remaining between them. Per the germline V gene, CDR1 is SGHDT and CDR2 is YYEEEE. The CDR3 covers 15 residues.

This clonotype was observed a few times. J is TRBJ2-2 and V is TRBV3-1; 7 nucleotides match TRBD2. The CDR3 is 15 amino acids. The J segment lost 4 bases and the V segment lost 1 base, leaving 3 bases of the junction unmatched. Germline V gives CDR1 LGHDT, CDR2 YNNKEL (reference sequence). DNA for the CDR3: TGTGCCAGCAGCCAAGGGACTAGTTTCACCGGGGAGCTGTTTTTT. Translated: CASSQGTSFTGELFF.

This clonotype was picked up a small number of times. V usage is TRBV29-1 and J usage is TRBJ2-7, with D possibly matching TRBD2 (5 bases). Between the trimmed V and J ends, which lost 3 bases and 2 bases, there was a span of 11 bases. CDR3 length: 13 residues. Germline V gives CDR1 SQVTM, CDR2 ANQGSEA. Written as DNA, the CDR3 is TGCAGCGTTGAGGGCGGGCTGCCCTACGAGCAGTACTTC. Amino acids: CSVEGGLPYEQYF.

This clonotype showed up many times. The chain carries TRBV28 and TRBJ1-1; D gene uncertain. V lost 1 base, J lost 2 bases, and 14 bases lay in between. The CDR3 has 16 amino acids. The germline gives CDR1 MDHEN, CDR2 SYDVKM. CDR3 in amino acids: CASSLSVQSTNTEAFF. The CDR3 DNA is TGTGCCAGCAGTTTATCGGTCCAGAGTACCAACACTGAAGCTTTCTTT.

This clonotype was seen many times. The chain uses TRBV28 and TRBJ2-5, with 8 bases matching TRBD1. V shed 4 bases, J shed 1 base, and the junction held 8 bases outside the gene matches. Germline CDR1 MDHEN, CDR2 SYDVKM. The CDR3 spans 16 residues. The CDR3 coding sequence is TGTGCCAGCAGTTCTTTCCTACAGGGGGTCCAAGAGACCCAGTACTTC. This translates into CASSSFLQGVQETQYF.

At least ten counts were recorded for this clonotype. The chain recombines TRBV27 with TRBJ2-1; TRBD2 aligns across 8 bases. The CDR3 has 16 residues. V was clipped by 2 bases and J by 5 bases; unmatched bases: 8. Germline V gene sequence: CDR1 MNHEY, CDR2 SMNVEV (reference sequence). CDR3 DNA: TGTGCCAGCAGTTTAATCAGCGGGAGAAGCCACAATGAGCAGTTCTTC. Its translation: CASSLISGRSHNEQFF.